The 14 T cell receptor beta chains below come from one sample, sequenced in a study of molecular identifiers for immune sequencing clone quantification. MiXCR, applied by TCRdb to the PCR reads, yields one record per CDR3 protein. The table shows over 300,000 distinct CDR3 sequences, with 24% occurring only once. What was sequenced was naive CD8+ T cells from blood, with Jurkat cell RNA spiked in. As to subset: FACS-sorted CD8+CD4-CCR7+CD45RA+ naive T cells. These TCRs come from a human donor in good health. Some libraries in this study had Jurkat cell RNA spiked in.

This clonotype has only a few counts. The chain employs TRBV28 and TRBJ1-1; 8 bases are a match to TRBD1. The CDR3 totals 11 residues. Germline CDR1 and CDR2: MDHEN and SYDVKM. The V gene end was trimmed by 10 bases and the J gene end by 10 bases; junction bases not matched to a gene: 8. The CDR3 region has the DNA TGTGCCACCGAACAGGGGGTCCGAGCTTTCTTT. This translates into CATEQGVRAFF.

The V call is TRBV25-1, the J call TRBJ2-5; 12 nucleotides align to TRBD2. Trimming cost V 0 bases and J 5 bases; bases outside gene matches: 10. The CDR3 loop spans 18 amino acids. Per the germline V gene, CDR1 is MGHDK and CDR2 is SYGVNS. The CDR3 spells CASSEYPLLAGGGETQYF. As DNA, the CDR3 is TGTGCCAGCAGTGAATACCCCCTACTAGCGGGAGGCGGGGAGACCCAGTACTTC. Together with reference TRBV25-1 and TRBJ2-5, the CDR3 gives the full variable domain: EADIYQTPRYLVIGTGKKITLECSQTMGHDKMYWYQQDPGMELHLIHYSYGVNSTEKGDLSSESTVSRIRTEHFPLTLESARPSHTSQYLCASSEYPLLAGGGETQYFGPGTRLLVL.

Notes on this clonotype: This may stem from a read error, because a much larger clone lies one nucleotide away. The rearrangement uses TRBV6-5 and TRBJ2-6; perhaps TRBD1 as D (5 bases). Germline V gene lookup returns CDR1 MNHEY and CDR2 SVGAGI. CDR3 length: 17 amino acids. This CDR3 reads CASSYSKSEPGANDLTF. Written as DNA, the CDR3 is TGTGCCAGCAGTTACTCGAAGTCTGAGCCTGGGGCCAACGACCTGACTTTC.

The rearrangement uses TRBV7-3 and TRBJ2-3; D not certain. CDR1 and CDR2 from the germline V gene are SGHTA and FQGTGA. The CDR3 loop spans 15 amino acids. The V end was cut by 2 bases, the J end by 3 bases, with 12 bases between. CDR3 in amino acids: CASSLLGSGTDTQYF. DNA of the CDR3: TGTGCCAGCAGCTTACTTGGGTCCGGGACAGATACGCAGTATTTT.

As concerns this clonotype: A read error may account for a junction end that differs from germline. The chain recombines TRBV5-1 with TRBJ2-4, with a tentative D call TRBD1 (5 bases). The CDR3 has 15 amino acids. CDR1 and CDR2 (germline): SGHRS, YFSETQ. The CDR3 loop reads CARSLGAVSTDIQYF. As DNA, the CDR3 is TGCGCCCGCAGCTTAGGGGCGGTCAGTACGGACATTCAGTACTTC.

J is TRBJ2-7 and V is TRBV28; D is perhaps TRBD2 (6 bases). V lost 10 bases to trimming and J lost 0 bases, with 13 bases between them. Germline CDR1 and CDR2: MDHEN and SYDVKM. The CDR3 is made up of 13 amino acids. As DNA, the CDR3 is TGTGCCACCGGGGGAGCGGGCTCCTACGAGCAGTACTTC. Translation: CATGGAGSYEQYF.

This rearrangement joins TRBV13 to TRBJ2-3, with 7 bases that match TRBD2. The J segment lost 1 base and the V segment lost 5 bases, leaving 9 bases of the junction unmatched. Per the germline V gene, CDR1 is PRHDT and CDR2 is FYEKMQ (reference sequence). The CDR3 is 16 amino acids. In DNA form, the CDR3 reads TGTGCCAGCAGCCTACTAGCGCAGGTTCGCACAGATACGCAGTATTTT. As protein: CASSLLAQVRTDTQYF.

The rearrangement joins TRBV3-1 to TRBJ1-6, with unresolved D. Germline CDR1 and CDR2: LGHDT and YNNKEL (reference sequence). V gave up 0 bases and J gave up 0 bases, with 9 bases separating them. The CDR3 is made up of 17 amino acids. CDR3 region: CASSQDLGSSYNSPLHF. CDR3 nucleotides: TGTGCCAGCAGCCAAGATTTGGGGAGCTCCTATAATTCACCCCTCCACTTT.

The CDR3 nucleotides read TGTGCCAGCGGCAGAGACAGGAACACTGAAGCTTTCTTT. Protein product: CASGRDRNTEAFF. The rearrangement joins TRBV27 to TRBJ1-1; the D gene is possibly TRBD1 (5 bases). V was shortened by 8 bases and J by 1 base, with 11 bases between the two germline ends. CDR3 length: 13 amino acids. CDR1 MNHEY and CDR2 SMNVEV come from the germline V gene (reference sequence).

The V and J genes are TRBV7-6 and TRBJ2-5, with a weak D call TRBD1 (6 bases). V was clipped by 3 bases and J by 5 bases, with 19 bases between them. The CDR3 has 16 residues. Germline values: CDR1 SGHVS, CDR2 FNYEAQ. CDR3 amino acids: CASSLNYQQGPETQYF. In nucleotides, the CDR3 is TGTGCCAGCAGCTTGAACTACCAACAGGGACCGGAGACCCAGTACTTC.

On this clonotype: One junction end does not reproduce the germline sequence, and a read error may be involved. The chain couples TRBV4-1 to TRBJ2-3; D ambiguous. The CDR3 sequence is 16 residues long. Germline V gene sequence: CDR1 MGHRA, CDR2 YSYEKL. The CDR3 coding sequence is TGCCCCAGCAGCCAGTCAACAGCGCTTTTATCAGATACGCAGTATTTT. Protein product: CPSSQSTALLSDTQYF.

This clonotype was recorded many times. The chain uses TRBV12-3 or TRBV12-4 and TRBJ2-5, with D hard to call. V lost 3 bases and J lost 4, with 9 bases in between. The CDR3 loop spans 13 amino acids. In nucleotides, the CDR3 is TGTGCCAGCAGTTTTTGGACCGGAGAGACCCAGTACTTC. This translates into CASSFWTGETQYF.

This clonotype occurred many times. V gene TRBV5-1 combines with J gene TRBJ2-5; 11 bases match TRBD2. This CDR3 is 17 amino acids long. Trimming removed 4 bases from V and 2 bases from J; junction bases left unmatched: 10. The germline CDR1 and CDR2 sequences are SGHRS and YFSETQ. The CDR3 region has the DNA TGCGCCAGCAGCCCCGGAAGACTAGCGGGGACGCAAGAGACCCAGTACTTC. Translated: CASSPGRLAGTQETQYF.

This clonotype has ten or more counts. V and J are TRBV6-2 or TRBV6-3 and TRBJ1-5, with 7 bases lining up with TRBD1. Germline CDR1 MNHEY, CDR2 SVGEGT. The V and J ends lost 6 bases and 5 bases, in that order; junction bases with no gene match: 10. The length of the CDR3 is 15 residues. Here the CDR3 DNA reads TGTGCCAGCAGCCATGGCCACAGGGGATATCAGCCCCAGCATTTT. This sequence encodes CASSHGHRGYQPQHF.